This is a list of T cell receptor beta chains from one sample in a study of cytomegalovirus exposure and HLA in healthy donors. The protocol was immunoSEQ multiplex PCR, while the TCRdb copy is restricted to in-frame clones and leaves out a portion. The sample holds 150,000 to 200,000 clones; around 76% are singletons and the top ten take approximately 2%. Sequenced: PBMCs. Source of these receptors: a female donor in good health and CMV-seronegative. Both conserved end residues are part of each CDR3. D genes are given only for firm matches. Only part of the rows carry a size: once, few, many, or a class if the clone is expanded.

j_gene | v_gene | abundance | d_gene | CDR3aa | CDR3nt
TRBJ1-2 | TRBV19 | NA | TRBD1 | CASTREGAGYGYTF | TGTGCCAGTACCAGAGAGGGGGCTGGCTATGGCTACACCTTC
TRBJ2-7 | TRBV30 | few | TRBD1 | CAWSVLTGGEQYF | TGTGCCTGGAGTGTCTTGACAGGGGGAGAGCAGTACTTC
TRBJ1-3 | TRBV5-4 | few | NA | CASSLGTVYSGNTIYF | TGTGCCAGCAGCTTGGGGACAGTCTACTCTGGAAACACCATATATTTT
TRBJ1-1 | TRBV28 | NA | TRBD1 | CASSFPFGTGNTEAFF | TGTGCCAGCAGTTTTCCTTTCGGGACAGGGAACACTGAAGCTTTCTTT
TRBJ2-7 | TRBV5-1 | NA | NA | CASSPQGMGEQYF | TGCGCCAGCAGCCCTCAGGGCATGGGCGAGCAGTACTTC
TRBJ2-7 | TRBV25-1 | few | TRBD2 | CASRTGGTYEQYF | TGTGCCAGCAGGACGGGGGGTACCTACGAGCAGTACTTC
TRBJ1-1 | TRBV5-1 | once | NA | CASSSQTGNTEAFF | TGCGCCAGCAGCTCACAGACAGGTAACACTGAAGCTTTCTTT
TRBJ1-2 | TRBV9 | NA | NA | CASSVGDINYGYTF | TGTGCCAGCAGCGTAGGAGACATTAACTATGGCTACACCTTC
TRBJ2-1 | TRBV9 | NA | TRBD2 | CASSAIAGVAYNEQFF | TGTGCCAGCAGCGCTATAGCGGGAGTGGCCTACAATGAGCAGTTCTTC
TRBJ2-3 | TRBV27 | NA | TRBD2 | CASSLRAGDIGTDTQYF | TGTGCCAGCAGTTTAAGAGCGGGAGATATAGGCACAGATACGCAGTATTTT
TRBJ2-5 | TRBV5-6 | NA | TRBD2 | CASSRGLAAQETQYF | TGTGCCAGCAGCAGGGGACTAGCGGCACAAGAGACCCAGTACTTC
TRBJ1-3 | TRBV18 | NA | TRBD1 | CASSPNRGTLSGNTIYF | TGTGCCAGCTCACCGAACAGGGGAACCCTCTCTGGAAACACCATATATTTT
TRBJ1-1 | TRBV7-6 | once | TRBD1 | CASSSATGRSTEAFF | TGTGCCAGCAGCTCCGCGACAGGGCGATCCACTGAAGCTTTCTTT
TRBJ2-4 | TRBV6-6 | NA | TRBD2 | CASSQLGTSGNIQYF | TGTGCCAGCAGTCAGCTGGGGACTAGTGGAAACATTCAGTACTTC
TRBJ2-7 | TRBV6-1 | NA | NA | CASSVGVRAHF | TGTGCCAGCAGTGTTGGCGTCAGGGCCCACTTC
TRBJ2-7 | TRBV7-3 | NA | TRBD1 | CASSLETGSSYEQYF | TGTGCCAGCAGCCTTGAGACAGGGTCTTCCTACGAGCAGTACTTC
TRBJ2-1 | TRBV30 | NA | NA | CAWRQVHHEQFF | TGTGCCTGGAGGCAGGTCCACCATGAGCAGTTCTTC
TRBJ1-2 | TRBV18 | once | NA | CASSPSADNNYGYTF | TGTGCCAGCTCACCGTCGGCAGACAATAACTATGGCTACACCTTC
TRBJ1-1 | TRBV2 | NA | TRBD1 | CASTLPTGGNTEAFF | TGTGCCAGCACCCTACCCACAGGGGGGAATACTGAAGCTTTCTTT
TRBJ1-2 | TRBV27 | NA | NA | CASSLGGWGGYTF | TGTGCCAGCAGCTTGGGGGGATGGGGCGGCTACACCTTC
TRBJ2-7 | TRBV9 | NA | NA | CASSPRDNPYEQYF | TGTGCCAGCAGCCCCCGGGACAATCCCTACGAGCAGTACTTC
TRBJ2-7 | TRBV6-5 | once | TRBD1 | CASRWDRASYEQYF | TGTGCCAGCAGGTGGGACAGGGCATCCTACGAGCAGTACTTC
TRBJ2-7 | TRBV29-1 | NA | TRBD1 | CSVMDRTGGHEQYF | TGCAGCGTTATGGACAGGACAGGGGGCCACGAGCAGTACTTC
TRBJ2-7 | TRBV11-3 | few | NA | CASSLVLGYEQYF | TGTGCCAGCAGCTTAGTCCTCGGTTACGAGCAGTACTTC
TRBJ2-2 | TRBV4-1 | NA | NA | CASSQDVRGSTGELFF | TGCGCCAGCAGCCAAGATGTCCGGGGGAGCACCGGGGAGCTGTTTTTT
TRBJ1-2 | TRBV30 | few | TRBD1 | CAWTGGYGYTF | TGTGCCTGGACAGGGGGTTATGGCTACACCTTC
TRBJ1-1 | TRBV2 | NA | NA | CASRPGFRGTEAFF | TGTGCCAGCAGACCGGGGTTCAGGGGCACTGAAGCTTTCTTT
TRBJ1-2 | TRBV25-1 | NA | NA | CASSKSSYGYTF | TGTGCCAGCAGCAAATCATCCTATGGCTACACCTTC
TRBJ2-7 | TRBV18 | NA | NA | CASSPGLLSYEQYF | TGTGCCAGCTCACCCGGACTACTCTCCTACGAGCAGTACTTC
TRBJ1-1 | TRBV5-4 | NA | TRBD1 | CASSLQGAEAFF | TGTGCCAGCAGCTTGCAGGGGGCTGAAGCTTTCTTT
TRBJ1-4 | TRBV18 | few | NA | CASSPNREKLFF | TGTGCCAGCTCACCAAACCGGGAAAAACTGTTTTTT
TRBJ2-2 | TRBV29-1 | NA | TRBD2 | CSSGTSGLDTGELFF | TGCAGCAGCGGGACTAGCGGGTTGGACACCGGGGAGCTGTTTTTT
TRBJ2-7 | TRBV19 | NA | TRBD1 | CASRADRVGDEQYF | TGTGCCAGTAGAGCGGACAGGGTAGGGGACGAGCAGTACTTC
TRBJ1-2 | TRBV7-8 | NA | TRBD1 | CASSFSGGDGYTF | TGTGCCAGCAGCTTTTCAGGGGGCGATGGCTACACCTTC
TRBJ1-1 | TRBV6-5 | NA | NA | CASSYSTGVGTEAFF | TGTGCCAGCAGTTACTCGACGGGGGTAGGCACTGAAGCTTTCTTT
TRBJ2-6 | TRBV19 | NA | NA | CASATGPGANVLTF | TGTGCCAGTGCCACAGGGCCCGGGGCCAACGTCCTGACTTTC
TRBJ1-2 | TRBV30 | once | TRBD1 | CAWSEEGADYGYTF | TGTGCCTGGAGTGAGGAGGGGGCCGACTATGGCTACACCTTC
TRBJ1-2 | TRBV10-3 | NA | NA | CAISATSRRYGYTF | TGTGCCATCAGTGCCACCTCTCGCCGGTATGGCTACACCTTC
TRBJ2-1 | TRBV20-1 | NA | NA | CSARIYEQFF | TGCAGTGCTAGAATCTATGAGCAGTTCTTC
TRBJ1-4 | TRBV6-1 | NA | NA | CASSDRGFATNEKLFF | TGTGCCAGCAGTGATCGCGGATTTGCAACTAATGAAAAACTGTTTTTT
TRBJ1-2 | TRBV4-1 | once | TRBD1 | CASSQVGTGNGYTF | TGCGCCAGCAGCCAAGTAGGGACAGGGAATGGCTACACCTTC
TRBJ2-1 | TRBV5-6 | few | TRBD2 | CASSQSGTSGHNEQFF | TGTGCCAGCAGTCAATCCGGGACTAGCGGTCACAATGAGCAGTTCTTC
TRBJ2-7 | TRBV28 | NA | TRBD1 | CASSLWGMTGQGRSEQYF | TGTGCCAGCAGTTTGTGGGGGATGACCGGACAGGGGAGGTCCGAGCAGTACTTC
TRBJ1-1 | TRBV6-1 | NA | NA | CASRGTGGHTEAFF | TGTGCCAGCAGGGGGACGGGAGGACACACTGAAGCTTTCTTT
TRBJ1-5 | TRBV14 | NA | TRBD1 | CASSQDWGDSSLDRNQPQHF | TGTGCCAGCAGCCAAGATTGGGGGGACAGTAGCCTGGATCGCAATCAGCCCCAGCATTTT
TRBJ1-4 | TRBV4-2 | NA | TRBD1 | CASSLPSSDRANEKLFF | TGTGCCAGCAGCCTGCCCTCCTCGGACAGGGCTAATGAAAAACTGTTTTTT
TRBJ2-3 | TRBV27 | NA | TRBD1 | CASSFSDRGGTDTQYF | TGTGCCAGCAGTTTCTCCGACAGGGGAGGAACAGATACGCAGTATTTT
TRBJ1-2 | TRBV5-1 | once | TRBD1 | CASSLEGPGQNYGYTF | TGCGCCAGCAGCTTGGAAGGCCCGGGACAGAACTATGGCTACACCTTC
TRBJ1-2 | TRBV20-1 | NA | NA | CSARAAGGYTF | TGCAGTGCTAGAGCAGCGGGTGGCTACACCTTC
TRBJ1-1 | TRBV6-5 | NA | NA | CASSFAPNLAFF | TGTGCCAGCAGTTTCGCACCTAACCTGGCTTTCTTT
TRBJ2-1 | TRBV5-1 | NA | TRBD1 | CASSLEDRGKQFF | TGCGCCAGCAGCTTGGAAGACAGGGGGAAGCAGTTCTTC
TRBJ1-1 | TRBV10-1 | NA | NA | CASSESTKGKAFF | TGCGCCAGCAGTGAGTCGACTAAAGGGAAAGCTTTCTTT
TRBJ1-6 | TRBV7-2 | NA | NA | CASSLVATGRSPLHF | TGTGCCAGCAGCTTAGTAGCGACAGGACGATCACCCCTCCACTTT
TRBJ2-7 | TRBV9 | NA | TRBD2 | CASSVGLAGGLGSYEQYF | TGTGCCAGCAGCGTAGGGCTAGCGGGGGGACTAGGCTCCTACGAGCAGTACTTC
TRBJ2-1 | TRBV30 | NA | TRBD2 | CAVLRASGRDSENEQFF | TGTGCCGTCCTGAGGGCTAGCGGGAGAGATTCGGAAAATGAGCAGTTCTTC
TRBJ1-2 | TRBV30 | NA | NA | CAWSVRGGYTF | TGTGCCTGGAGTGTACGCGGGGGCTACACCTTC
TRBJ2-7 | TRBV11-2 | NA | TRBD2 | CASSPRTSGDYEQYF | TGTGCCAGCAGCCCCCGGACTAGCGGGGATTACGAGCAGTACTTC
TRBJ2-7 | TRBV27 | NA | NA | CASSPTPYEQYF | TGTGCCAGCAGTCCTACCCCCTACGAGCAGTACTTC
TRBJ1-3 | TRBV4-1 | NA | TRBD1 | CASSPRMGQSSGNTIYF | TGCGCCAGCAGCCCCAGAATGGGACAGAGCTCTGGAAACACCATATATTTT
TRBJ1-5 | TRBV29-1 | NA | TRBD1 | CSVGDSEQPQHF | TGCAGCGTTGGGGACAGTGAACAGCCCCAGCATTTT